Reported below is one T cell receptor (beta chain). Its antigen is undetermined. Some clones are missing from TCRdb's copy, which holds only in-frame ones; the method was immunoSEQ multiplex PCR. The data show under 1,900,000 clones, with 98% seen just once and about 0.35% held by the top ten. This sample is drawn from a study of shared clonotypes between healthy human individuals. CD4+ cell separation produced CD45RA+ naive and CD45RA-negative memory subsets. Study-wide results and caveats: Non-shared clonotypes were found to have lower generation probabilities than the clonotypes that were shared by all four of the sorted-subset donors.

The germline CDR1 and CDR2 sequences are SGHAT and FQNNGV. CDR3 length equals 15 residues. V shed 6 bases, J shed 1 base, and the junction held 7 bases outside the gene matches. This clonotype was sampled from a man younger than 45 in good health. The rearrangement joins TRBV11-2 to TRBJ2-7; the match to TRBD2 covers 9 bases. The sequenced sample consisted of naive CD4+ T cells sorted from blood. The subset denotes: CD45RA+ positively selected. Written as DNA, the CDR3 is TGTGCCAGCAGAAGAGCGGGAGGACCTTCCTACGAGCAGTACTTC. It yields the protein CASRRAGGPSYEQYF.